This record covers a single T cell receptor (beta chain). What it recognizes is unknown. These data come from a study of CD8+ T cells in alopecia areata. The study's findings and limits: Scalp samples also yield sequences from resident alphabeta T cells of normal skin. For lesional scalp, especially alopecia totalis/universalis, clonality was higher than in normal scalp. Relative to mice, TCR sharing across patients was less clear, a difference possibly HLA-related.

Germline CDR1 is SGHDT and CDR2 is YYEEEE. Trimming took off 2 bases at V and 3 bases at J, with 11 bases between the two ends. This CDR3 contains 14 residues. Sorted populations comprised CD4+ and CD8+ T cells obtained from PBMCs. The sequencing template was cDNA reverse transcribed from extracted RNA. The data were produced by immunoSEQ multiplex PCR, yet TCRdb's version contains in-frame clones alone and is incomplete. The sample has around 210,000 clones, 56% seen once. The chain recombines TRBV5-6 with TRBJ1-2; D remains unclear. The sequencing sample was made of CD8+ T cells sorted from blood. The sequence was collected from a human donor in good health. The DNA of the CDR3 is TGTGCCAGCAGCTTCGGGGAGATTTACTATGGCTACACCTTC. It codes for CASSFGEIYYGYTF.